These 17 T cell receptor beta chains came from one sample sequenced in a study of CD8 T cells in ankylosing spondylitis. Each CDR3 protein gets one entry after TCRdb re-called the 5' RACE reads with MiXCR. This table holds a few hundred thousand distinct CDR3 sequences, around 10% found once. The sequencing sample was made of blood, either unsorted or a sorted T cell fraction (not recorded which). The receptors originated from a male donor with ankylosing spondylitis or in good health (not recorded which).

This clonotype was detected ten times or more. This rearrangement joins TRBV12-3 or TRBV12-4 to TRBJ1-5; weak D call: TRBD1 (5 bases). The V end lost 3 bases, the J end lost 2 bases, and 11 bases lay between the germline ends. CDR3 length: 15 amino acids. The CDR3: CASSFWGKGNQPQHF. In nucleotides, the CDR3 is TGTGCCAGCAGTTTTTGGGGGAAAGGCAATCAGCCCCAGCATTTT.

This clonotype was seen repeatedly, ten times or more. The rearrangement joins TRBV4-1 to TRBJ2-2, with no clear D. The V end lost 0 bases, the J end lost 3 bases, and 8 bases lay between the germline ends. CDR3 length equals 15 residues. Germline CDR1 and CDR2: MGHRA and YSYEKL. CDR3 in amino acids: CASSQDASYTGELFF. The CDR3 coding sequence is TGCGCCAGCAGCCAAGACGCCAGTTACACCGGGGAGCTGTTTTTT.

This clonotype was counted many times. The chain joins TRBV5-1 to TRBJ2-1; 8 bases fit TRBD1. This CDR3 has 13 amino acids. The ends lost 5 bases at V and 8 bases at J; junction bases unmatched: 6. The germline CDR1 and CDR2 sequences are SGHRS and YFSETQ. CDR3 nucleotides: TGCGCCAGCAGATTTGGACAGGGCTATGAGCAGTTCTTC. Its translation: CASRFGQGYEQFF. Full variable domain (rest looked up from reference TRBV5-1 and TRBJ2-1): KAGVTQTPRYLIKTRGQQVTLSCSPISGHRSVSWYQQTPGQGLQFLFEYFSETQRNKGNFPGRFSGRQFSNSRSEMNVSTLELGDSALYLCASRFGQGYEQFFGPGTRLTVL.

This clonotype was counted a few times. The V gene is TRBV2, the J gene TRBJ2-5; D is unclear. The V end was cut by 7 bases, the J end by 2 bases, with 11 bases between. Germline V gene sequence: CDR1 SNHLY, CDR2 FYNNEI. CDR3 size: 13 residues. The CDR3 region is CASTGRMQETQYF. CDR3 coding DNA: TGTGCCAGCACCGGTCGGATGCAAGAGACCCAGTACTTC.

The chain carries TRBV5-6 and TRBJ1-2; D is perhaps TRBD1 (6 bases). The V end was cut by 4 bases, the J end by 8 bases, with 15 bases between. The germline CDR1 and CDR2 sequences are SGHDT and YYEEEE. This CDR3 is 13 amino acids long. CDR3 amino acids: CASSDRTTGGYTF. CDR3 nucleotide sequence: TGTGCCAGCAGCGACAGGACGACCGGGGGCTACACCTTC.

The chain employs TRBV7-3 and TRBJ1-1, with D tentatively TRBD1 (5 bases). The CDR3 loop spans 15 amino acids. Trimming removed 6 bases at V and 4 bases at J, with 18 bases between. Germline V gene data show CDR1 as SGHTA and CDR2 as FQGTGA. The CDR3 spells CASSPEGGRGTEAFF. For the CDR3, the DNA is TGTGCCAGCAGTCCCGAGGGAGGGAGGGGCACTGAAGCTTTCTTT.

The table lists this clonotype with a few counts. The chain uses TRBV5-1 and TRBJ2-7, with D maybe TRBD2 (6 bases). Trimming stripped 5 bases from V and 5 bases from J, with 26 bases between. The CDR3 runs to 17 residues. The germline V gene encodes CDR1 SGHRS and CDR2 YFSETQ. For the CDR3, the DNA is TGCGCCAGCAGTCTCAGATGGGGACTGGCGGGTTCCCACGAGCAGTACTTC. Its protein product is CASSLRWGLAGSHEQYF.

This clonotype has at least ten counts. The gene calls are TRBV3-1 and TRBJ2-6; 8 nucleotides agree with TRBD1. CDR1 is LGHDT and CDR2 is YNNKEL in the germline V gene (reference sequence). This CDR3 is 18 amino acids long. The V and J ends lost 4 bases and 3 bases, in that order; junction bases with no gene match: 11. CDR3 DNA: TGTGCCAGCAGCCGCTCAGGGGGCTTAGGTGTTGGGGCCAACGTCCTGACTTTC. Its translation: CASSRSGGLGVGANVLTF.

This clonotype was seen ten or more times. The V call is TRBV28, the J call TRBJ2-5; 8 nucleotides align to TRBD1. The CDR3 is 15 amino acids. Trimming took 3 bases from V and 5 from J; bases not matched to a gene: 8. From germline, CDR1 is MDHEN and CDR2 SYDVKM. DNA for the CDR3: TGTGCCAGCAGTTTGGCCGGGACAGGAAAGGAGACCCAGTACTTC. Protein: CASSLAGTGKETQYF.

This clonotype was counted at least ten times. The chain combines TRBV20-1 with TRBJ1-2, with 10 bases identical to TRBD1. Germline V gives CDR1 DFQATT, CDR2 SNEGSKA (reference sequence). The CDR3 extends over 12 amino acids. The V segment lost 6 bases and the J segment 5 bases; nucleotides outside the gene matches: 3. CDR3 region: CSASGQGYGYTF. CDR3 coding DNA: TGCAGTGCCTCGGGACAGGGGTATGGCTACACCTTC.

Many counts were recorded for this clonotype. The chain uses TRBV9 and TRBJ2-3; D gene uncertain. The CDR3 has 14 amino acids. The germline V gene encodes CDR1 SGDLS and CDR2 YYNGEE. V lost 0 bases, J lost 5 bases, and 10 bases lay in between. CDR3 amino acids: CASSVEGRGDTQYF. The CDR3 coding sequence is TGTGCCAGCAGCGTAGAGGGCCGAGGAGATACGCAGTATTTT. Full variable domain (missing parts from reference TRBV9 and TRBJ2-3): DSGVTQTPKHLITATGQRVTLRCSPRSGDLSVYWYQQSLDQGLQFLIQYYNGEERAKGNILERFSAQQFPDLHSELNLSSLELGDSALYFCASSVEGRGDTQYFGPGTRLTVL.

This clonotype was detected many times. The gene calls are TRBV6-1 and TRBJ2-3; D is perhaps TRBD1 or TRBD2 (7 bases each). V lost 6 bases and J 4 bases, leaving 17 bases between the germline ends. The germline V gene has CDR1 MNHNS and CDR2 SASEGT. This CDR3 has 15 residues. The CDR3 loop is CASSLTGRVPDTQYF. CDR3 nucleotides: TGTGCCAGCAGCCTGACAGGGAGGGTCCCAGATACGCAGTATTTT.

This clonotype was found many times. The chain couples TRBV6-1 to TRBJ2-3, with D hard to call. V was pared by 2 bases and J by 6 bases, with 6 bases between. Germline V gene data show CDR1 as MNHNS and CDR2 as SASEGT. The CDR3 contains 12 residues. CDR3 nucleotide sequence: TGTGCCAGCAGTGAATGGAAGGATACGCAGTATTTT. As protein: CASSEWKDTQYF.

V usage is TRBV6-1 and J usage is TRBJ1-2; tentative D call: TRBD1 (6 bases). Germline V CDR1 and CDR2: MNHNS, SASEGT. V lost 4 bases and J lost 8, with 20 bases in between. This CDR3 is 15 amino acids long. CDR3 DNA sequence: TGTGCCAGCAGTGCTATCGGGGGGGCACGTAGGGGCTACACCTTC. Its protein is CASSAIGGARRGYTF.

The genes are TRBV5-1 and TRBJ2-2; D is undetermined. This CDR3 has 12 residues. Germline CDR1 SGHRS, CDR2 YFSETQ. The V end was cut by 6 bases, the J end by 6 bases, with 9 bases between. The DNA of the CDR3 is TGCGCCAGCACCCACGGAGCCGGGGAGCTGTTTTTT. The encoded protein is CASTHGAGELFF.

CDR3 amino acids: CASSLGAGTQYF. The CDR3 region has the DNA TGTGCCAGCAGCCTCGGGGCGGGGACCCAGTACTTC. The V call is TRBV7-9, the J call TRBJ2-5; possibly TRBD1 or TRBD2 for D (5 bases each). Between the trimmed V and J ends, which lost 5 bases and 7 bases, there was a span of 11 bases. Germline V gene data show CDR1 as SEHNR and CDR2 as FQNEAQ (reference sequence). The CDR3 totals 12 residues.

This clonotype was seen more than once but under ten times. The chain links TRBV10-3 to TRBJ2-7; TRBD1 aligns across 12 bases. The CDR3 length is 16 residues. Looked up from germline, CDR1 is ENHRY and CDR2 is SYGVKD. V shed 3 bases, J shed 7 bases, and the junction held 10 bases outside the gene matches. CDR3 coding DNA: TGTGCCATCAGTGATAATCCGGGACAGGGGGCGGGGGAGCAGTACTTC. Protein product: CAISDNPGQGAGEQYF.